Below, 26 T cell receptor beta chains from the same sample are listed, as sequenced in a study of T-cell memory formation after mild COVID-19. Using its own MiXCR run on the 5' RACE reads, TCRdb lists one record per CDR3 protein. The sample carries about 180,000 distinct CDR3 sequences, approximately 18% recorded once. The sample consisted of PBMCs or a T cell subset sorted from them (not recorded which). The receptor source for this set is a man between 18 and 29 years old who had mild COVID-19 (a few samples of this study predate the infection). Cell type and time point are not known.

V usage is TRBV5-1 and J usage is TRBJ2-1; the match to TRBD2 covers 11 bases. The CDR3 loop spans 16 amino acids. The trim removed 4 bases at V and 2 bases at J, leaving 5 bases unmatched. Germline values: CDR1 SGHRS, CDR2 YFSETQ. The CDR3 nucleotides are TGCGCCAGCAGCCCCGGGACTAGCGGCACCTACAATGAGCAGTTCTTC. Translated, it gives CASSPGTSGTYNEQFF.

This clonotype appeared a few times. CDR3 amino acids: CASSNMAGQGEDEQFF. The CDR3, as DNA: TGTGCCAGCAGCAATATGGCGGGACAGGGGGAAGATGAGCAGTTCTTC. The V and J genes are TRBV9 and TRBJ2-1, with 11 bases that match TRBD1. V shed 4 bases, J shed 8 bases, and the junction held 11 bases outside the gene matches. CDR1 is SGDLS and CDR2 is YYNGEE in the germline V gene. There are 16 residues in the CDR3. The full variable domain, completed using reference TRBV9 and TRBJ2-1, is DSGVTQTPKHLITATGQRVTLRCSPRSGDLSVYWYQQSLDQGLQFLIQYYNGEERAKGNILERFSAQQFPDLHSELNLSSLELGDSALYFCASSNMAGQGEDEQFFGPGTRLTVL.

The chain carries TRBV12-3 or TRBV12-4 and TRBJ2-7, with D possibly matching TRBD2 (6 bases). CDR3 length equals 14 residues. V was trimmed by 6 bases and J by 2 bases, leaving 14 bases between them. The CDR3 DNA is TGTGCCAGCAGCCGAGACGGGGGTACCTACGAGCAGTACTTC. This codes for CASSRDGGTYEQYF.

The chain employs TRBV10-3 and TRBJ2-5; 7 bases align to TRBD1. The junction had 3 bases not matched to a gene; V was cut back by 4 bases and J by 4 bases. Germline V CDR1 and CDR2: ENHRY, SYGVKD. The length of the CDR3 is 13 residues. The CDR3 reads CAISGQGVETQYF. Written as DNA, the CDR3 is TGTGCCATCAGTGGACAGGGTGTAGAGACCCAGTACTTC.

The sample holds many counts of this clonotype. This rearrangement joins TRBV24-1 to TRBJ2-1; no clear D. Germline CDR1 reads KGHDR; CDR2 reads SFDVKD. Trimming left V 2 bases short and J 12 bases short, with 16 bases between. The CDR3 is 14 amino acids. The CDR3 sequence: CATSDSPSLWTQFF. In nucleotides, the CDR3 is TGTGCCACCAGTGATTCCCCGAGTTTATGGACGCAGTTCTTC.

This clonotype was seen more than once but under ten times. CDR3 DNA: TGCAGTGCTAGAAAACAGGTTTGGGAAAAACTGTTTTTT. Protein product: CSARKQVWEKLFF. V and J are TRBV20-1 and TRBJ1-4; perhaps TRBD1 as D (5 bases). The CDR3 contains 13 residues. Germline CDR1 and CDR2: DFQATT and SNEGSKA (reference sequence). Trimming took off 2 bases at V and 8 bases at J, with 12 bases between the two ends.

The table lists this clonotype with a few counts. The rearrangement uses TRBV7-2 and TRBJ1-4; D ambiguous. Germline CDR1 is SGHTA and CDR2 is FQGNSA. Trimming took off 5 bases at V and 4 bases at J, with 14 bases between the two ends. This CDR3 is 15 amino acids long. The CDR3 is CASSMESNSNEKLFF. CDR3 DNA: TGTGCCAGCAGCATGGAGAGTAATAGTAATGAAAAACTGTTTTTT. The entire variable domain, with the rest obtained from reference TRBV7-2 and TRBJ1-4, is as follows: GAGVSQSPSNKVTEKGKDVELRCDPISGHTALYWYRQSLGQGLEFLIYFQGNSAPDKSGLPSDRFSAERTGGSVSTLTIQRTQQEDSAVYLCASSMESNSNEKLFFGSGTQLSVL.

CDR3 nucleotide sequence: TGTGCCAGCCGAATCTGGGGGCGCACAGATACGCAGTATTTT. Translated, it gives CASRIWGRTDTQYF. The rearrangement uses TRBV12-3 or TRBV12-4 and TRBJ2-3; weak D call: TRBD1 (6 bases). V was trimmed by 8 bases and J by 1 base, leaving 13 bases between them. CDR3 length: 14 residues.

At least ten counts were recorded for this clonotype. This chain links TRBV7-2 with TRBJ1-1; D not resolved. Germline V gene data show CDR1 as SGHTA and CDR2 as FQGNSA. Trimming left V 1 base short and J 1 base short, with 7 bases between. CDR3 length equals 14 residues. This CDR3 reads CASSLDYQNTEAFF. The CDR3 DNA reads TGTGCCAGCAGCTTAGATTACCAGAACACTGAAGCTTTCTTT. Full variable domain (missing parts from reference TRBV7-2 and TRBJ1-1): GAGVSQSPSNKVTEKGKDVELRCDPISGHTALYWYRQSLGQGLEFLIYFQGNSAPDKSGLPSDRFSAERTGGSVSTLTIQRTQQEDSAVYLCASSLDYQNTEAFFGQGTRLTVV.

The rearrangement uses TRBV29-1 and TRBJ1-1; TRBD1 matches at 7 bases. The germline V gene encodes CDR1 SQVTM and CDR2 ANQGSEA. The CDR3 has 12 amino acids. Losses at the gene ends were 6 bases for V and 7 bases for J; bases not matched to a gene: 8. CDR3 bases: TGCAGCGTGGAAACGACAGGGATTGAAGCTTTCTTT. It translates to CSVETTGIEAFF.

This clonotype appeared a few times. The chain has TRBV14 and TRBJ1-1; 7 bases agree with TRBD1. CDR1 SGHDN and CDR2 FVKESK come from the germline V gene. Trimming at V came to 4 bases and at J to 0 bases, leaving 8 bases not matched to a gene. The CDR3 length is 16 residues. The CDR3 spells CASSPKPGQLNTEAFF. DNA of the CDR3: TGTGCCAGCAGCCCAAAACCGGGACAGCTGAACACTGAAGCTTTCTTT.

This clonotype was detected ten times or more. The V call is TRBV6-6, the J call TRBJ2-3; 10 nucleotides align to TRBD1. This CDR3 spans 15 amino acids. CDR1 and CDR2 (germline): MNHNY, SVGAGI (reference sequence). Trimming at V came to 4 bases and at J to 6 bases, leaving 7 bases not matched to a gene. CDR3 region: CASSSTGQGRDTQYF. In DNA, the CDR3 is TGTGCCAGCAGTTCCACGGGACAGGGGAGGGATACGCAGTATTTT.

This clonotype was detected many times. This sequence joins TRBV10-3 and TRBJ2-5, with D possibly matching TRBD1 (5 bases). The CDR3 extends over 12 amino acids. Trimming removed 6 bases from V and 2 bases from J, with 7 bases in between. CDR1 and CDR2 from the germline V gene are ENHRY and SYGVKD. The CDR3 sequence: CAIRDKQETQYF. For the CDR3, the DNA is TGTGCCATCAGGGACAAACAAGAGACCCAGTACTTC.

The CDR3 nucleotides are TGCAGTGCTCAGCGGGGGGCCACAGATACGCAGTATTTT. This encodes CSAQRGATDTQYF. V usage is TRBV20-1 and J usage is TRBJ2-3; 9 bases match TRBD2. This CDR3 region has 13 residues. Germline CDR1 DFQATT, CDR2 SNEGSKA (reference sequence). The ends lost 5 bases at V and 2 bases at J; junction bases unmatched: 2.

In this sample, this clonotype turned up a few times. The J gene is TRBJ1-3, the V gene TRBV20-1; D remains ambiguous. V lost 6 bases, J lost 3 bases, and 12 bases lay in between. The germline CDR1 and CDR2 sequences are DFQATT and SNEGSKA (reference sequence). This CDR3 contains 13 residues. The CDR3 coding sequence is TGCAGTGCCTACGGCGGAGGTGGAAACACCATATATTTT. Translated, it gives CSAYGGGGNTIYF.

The chain joins TRBV4-2 to TRBJ2-3; D call uncertain. The CDR3 runs to 16 residues. CDR1 is LGHNA and CDR2 is YNFKEQ in the germline V gene. Trimming took off 1 base at V and 0 bases at J, with 11 bases between the two ends. For the CDR3, the DNA is TGTGCCAGCAGCCAAGCGATTTTAGTGAGCACAGATACGCAGTATTTT. Its protein product is CASSQAILVSTDTQYF.

This clonotype turned up a few times. The genes are TRBV2 and TRBJ1-6; D ambiguous. Looked up from germline, CDR1 is SNHLY and CDR2 is FYNNEI. The CDR3 is made up of 12 amino acids. Trimming removed 3 bases from V and 14 bases from J, with 11 bases in between. CDR3 sequence (DNA): TGTGCCAGCAGTGAGAGGGCCGGCTCCCTCCACTTT. This gives the protein CASSERAGSLHF. Full variable domain (rest looked up from reference TRBV2 and TRBJ1-6): EPEVTQTPSHQVTQMGQEVILRCVPISNHLYFYWYRQILGQKVEFLVSFYNNEISEKSEIFDDQFSVERPDGSNFTLKIRSTKLEDSAMYFCASSERAGSLHFGNGTRLTVT.

This clonotype has more than one count but fewer than ten. This chain connects TRBV2 to TRBJ1-3, with D perhaps matching TRBD1 (6 bases). The CDR3 covers 12 residues. Germline V gives CDR1 SNHLY, CDR2 FYNNEI. V was trimmed by 7 bases and J by 3 bases, leaving 7 bases between them. In nucleotides, the CDR3 is TGTGCCAGCACCAGGGGTGGAAACACCATATATTTT. Translation gives CASTRGGNTIYF.

The V and J genes are TRBV7-9 and TRBJ2-6; TRBD1 aligns across 7 bases. This CDR3 spans 14 amino acids. Germline-derived CDR1 and CDR2 are SEHNR and FQNEAQ (reference sequence). The junction had 3 bases not matched to a gene; V was cut back by 7 bases and J by 3 bases. CDR3 loop: CASIQGYGANVLTF. CDR3 nucleotides: TGTGCCAGCATACAGGGGTATGGGGCCAACGTCCTGACTTTC.

This clonotype was found a few times. The chain links TRBV20-1 to TRBJ1-4; D unresolved. The CDR3 is 13 amino acids. CDR1 and CDR2 (germline): DFQATT, SNEGSKA (reference sequence). V lost 0 bases to trimming and J lost 6 bases, with 8 bases between them. The CDR3 here is CSAREGLYEKLFF. The CDR3 DNA reads TGCAGTGCTAGAGAGGGTTTATATGAAAAACTGTTTTTT.

The chain has TRBV20-1 and TRBJ1-5, with 7 bases that match TRBD1. The trim removed 3 bases at V and 2 bases at J, leaving 7 bases unmatched. The V gene's germline CDR1 is DFQATT and CDR2 SNEGSKA (reference sequence). This CDR3 spans 15 amino acids. The CDR3 loop is CSASPQGRGNQPQHF. The CDR3 coding sequence is TGCAGTGCTAGCCCACAGGGGAGAGGCAATCAGCCCCAGCATTTT.

The chain is built from TRBV5-1 and TRBJ2-5; D perhaps matches TRBD2 (6 bases). V lost 1 base and J 12 bases, leaving 10 bases between the germline ends. Germline loops: CDR1 SGHRS, CDR2 YFSETQ. This CDR3 region has 11 residues. The CDR3 DNA sequence: TGCGCCAGCAGCTTGCAGGGACTCAAGTACTTC. Residues: CASSLQGLKYF.

The chain joins TRBV6-2 or TRBV6-3 to TRBJ1-6; 7 bases are shared with TRBD1. This CDR3 has 15 amino acids. Germline CDR1 MNHEY, CDR2 SVGEGT. V was clipped by 5 bases and J by 7 bases; unmatched bases: 8. The CDR3 loop is CASSPTGTANSPLHF. In DNA, the CDR3 is TGTGCCAGCAGTCCCACCGGGACAGCAAATTCACCCCTCCACTTT.

The V call is TRBV28, the J call TRBJ2-3; D is perhaps TRBD2 (7 bases). Trimming cost V 6 bases and J 5 bases, with 21 bases left between them. Germline lookup yields CDR1 MDHEN and CDR2 SYDVKM. There are 16 residues in the CDR3. The CDR3 loop is CASRSTPGGLVDTQYF. The CDR3 DNA sequence: TGTGCCAGCAGATCCACCCCCGGGGGGCTGGTAGATACGCAGTATTTT. The variable domain in full, with the rest retrieved from reference TRBV28 and TRBJ2-3, is DVKVTQSSRYLVKRTGEKVFLECVQDMDHENMFWYRQDPGLGLRLIYFSYDVKMKEKGDIPEGYSVSREKKERFSLILESASTNQTSMYLCASRSTPGGLVDTQYFGPGTRLTVL.

This clonotype was counted between two and nine times. This chain uses TRBV7-8 with TRBJ1-5; D perhaps matches TRBD1 (5 bases). Looked up from germline, CDR1 is SGHVS and CDR2 is FQNEAQ. CDR3 length: 15 residues. Between the trimmed V and J ends, which lost 5 bases and 4 bases, there was a span of 15 bases. CDR3 in DNA: TGTGCCAGCAGCACCCGGGACGGATCTAATCAGCCCCAGCATTTT. This encodes CASSTRDGSNQPQHF. The variable domain in full, completed from reference TRBV7-8 and TRBJ1-5, reads GAGVSQSPRYKVAKRGQDVALRCDPISGHVSLFWYQQALGQGPEFLTYFQNEAQLDKSGLPSDRFFAERPEGSVSTLKIQRTQQEDSAVYLCASSTRDGSNQPQHFGDGTRLSIL.

V usage is TRBV14 and J usage is TRBJ2-7; D is perhaps TRBD1 (6 bases). V was pared by 2 bases and J by 4 bases, with 9 bases between. Germline V gene data show CDR1 as SGHDN and CDR2 as FVKESK. The CDR3 is made up of 13 amino acids. The CDR3 region has the DNA TGTGCCAGCAGCCAATTACAGGGTTACGAGCAGTACTTC. Its translation is CASSQLQGYEQYF.